This T cell receptor (beta chain) is drawn from a study of blood T cells in healthy people across ages. The authors ran a second PCR of about 7 to 12 cycles using a sample-barcoded 5' primer and a J-beta primer mix. Each TCR beta cDNA got a 12-nucleotide random molecular identifier. TCRdb fed the 5' RACE reads into MiXCR, producing one record per CDR3 protein. Of about 1.1 million distinct CDR3 sequences in the sample, 30% to 40% were seen once. Study observations and caveats: Roughly linear age-related decline in beta diversity appeared, significant by age about 40. Reliance upon unsorted PBMCs precluded definitive naive versus antigen-experienced comparison.

Points on this clonotype: What it binds is unknown.

Germline CDR1 is DFQATT and CDR2 is SNEGSKA (reference sequence). The V end was cut by 5 bases, the J end by 11 bases, with 18 bases between. This CDR3 has 12 amino acids. This TCR came from a man between 18 and 29 years old in good health. Sequencing was performed on blood. The chain recombines TRBV20-1 with TRBJ2-5, with D possibly matching TRBD1 (6 bases). The CDR3 sequence: CSAGRTVREQYF. In nucleotides, the CDR3 is TGCAGTGCTGGACGGACAGTGAGGGAGCAGTACTTC.